This is a list of T cell receptor beta chains from one sample in a study of T cells after yellow fever vaccination. In TCRdb, the 5' RACE reads were re-called with MiXCR into one record per CDR3 protein. The table has roughly 63,000 distinct CDR3 sequences, approximately 7% seen once; the top ten hold about 38%. Material: CD8+ T cells sorted from PBMCs, obtained 15 days after the yellow fever booster vaccination. These receptors came from a man aged 30 to 45 who received the YFV17D yellow fever vaccine. The conserved cysteine and the conserved F or W are not part of the CDR3 here.

j_call	v_call	cdr3_aa
TRBJ2-7	TRBV11-2	ASSEGAFTYEQY
TRBJ2-1	TRBV5-1	ASSVIYNEQF
TRBJ2-7	TRBV28	ASRTDSRGEQY
TRBJ2-5	TRBV7-7	ASSSRPGETQY
TRBJ1-4	TRBV7-9	ASSLGPGDEKLF
TRBJ2-7	TRBV6-2/TRBV6-3	ASSYSTRRGRPEQY
TRBJ2-1	TRBV27	ASTAFSGSSYNEQF
TRBJ2-2	TRBV15	ATVDGQDRANTGELF
TRBJ2-1	TRBV20-1	SARLQGLGAEQF
TRBJ2-7	TRBV6-6	ASTTGYYEQY
TRBJ2-2	TRBV20-1	SARDGNRGKWSGELF
TRBJ1-1	TRBV6-2/TRBV6-3	ASSYSASSHTEAF
TRBJ2-2	TRBV14	ASSRLASNTGELF
TRBJ2-7	TRBV29-1	SVLLLAGSYEQY
TRBJ2-5	TRBV29-1	SVEGTYDGQETQY
TRBJ2-1	TRBV15	ASGTRGPYNEQF
TRBJ1-1	TRBV7-2	ASSFFRATSMNTEAF
TRBJ2-7	TRBV3-1	ASSPGGPADEQY
TRBJ2-3	TRBV9	ASSRPGTSADTQY
TRBJ2-7	TRBV27	ASSPLWVSAGSYEQY
TRBJ2-3	TRBV7-9	ASSLDVVAGGPDTQY
TRBJ1-6	TRBV14	ASSQYGAGDNSPLH
TRBJ2-2	TRBV19	VTGLAGGTGELF
TRBJ2-7	TRBV7-9	ASSLIISGRNSYEQY
TRBJ2-4	TRBV12-3/TRBV12-4	ASSLGYSATQY
TRBJ1-1	TRBV20-1	SERDGNTEAF
TRBJ2-3	TRBV12-3/TRBV12-4	ASSHLESTDTQY
TRBJ2-1	TRBV11-2	ASSFVESGNEQF
TRBJ2-5	TRBV7-9	ASSLALQETQY
TRBJ2-2	TRBV6-2/TRBV6-3	ASSYGSAGELF
TRBJ2-1	TRBV18	ASSPGGDFYNEQF
TRBJ2-1	TRBV4-3	ASSLGTGSYNEQF
TRBJ2-1	TRBV7-9	ASSATSGGNEQF
TRBJ2-1	TRBV28	ASSDRALVPPQF
TRBJ2-7	TRBV3-1	ASSPELAGSFVQY
TRBJ1-2	TRBV4-1	ASSQGQGGLGYT
TRBJ2-6	TRBV6-5	ASSYGLTNVLT
TRBJ2-1	TRBV27	ASSLSAGSYNEQF
TRBJ1-5	TRBV20-1	SARAGNQPQH
TRBJ2-5	TRBV29-1	SVEGGDETQY
TRBJ2-7	TRBV3-1	ASSQEVGEGPPWREQY
TRBJ2-3	TRBV19	ASIEGGTDTQY
TRBJ2-5	TRBV4-3	ASSQEEGGVDETQY